This T cell receptor (beta chain) derives from a study of T cell responses to AZD1222 COVID-19 vaccine. A note on this clone: The target antigen is unknown.

Study-level findings and limits: The number of AZD1222 recipients seropositive at baseline was only 6 or 7. The reported proportion of spike-specific TCRs targeting unmutated variant regions was nearly half. Increases in Spike-specific TCR breadth and depth were seen after two AZD1222 doses.

The germline V gene encodes CDR1 SNHLY and CDR2 FYNNEI. This CDR3 is 11 amino acids long. V was shortened by 7 bases and J by 7 bases, with 10 bases between the two germline ends. Using immunoSEQ multiplex PCR, the repertoire was profiled, and TCRdb retains in-frame clones only, with some absent. The data contain roughly 150,000 clones, roughly 85% of them singletons. This receptor was taken from an adult who received the AZD1222 COVID-19 vaccine. Sequenced material: peripheral blood, taken 28 days after the second AZD1222 dose. The chain links TRBV2 to TRBJ1-1; no clear D gene. As DNA, the CDR3 is TGTGCCAGCAAATCGGCAGTTGAAGCTTTCTTT. Its protein product is CASKSAVEAFF.